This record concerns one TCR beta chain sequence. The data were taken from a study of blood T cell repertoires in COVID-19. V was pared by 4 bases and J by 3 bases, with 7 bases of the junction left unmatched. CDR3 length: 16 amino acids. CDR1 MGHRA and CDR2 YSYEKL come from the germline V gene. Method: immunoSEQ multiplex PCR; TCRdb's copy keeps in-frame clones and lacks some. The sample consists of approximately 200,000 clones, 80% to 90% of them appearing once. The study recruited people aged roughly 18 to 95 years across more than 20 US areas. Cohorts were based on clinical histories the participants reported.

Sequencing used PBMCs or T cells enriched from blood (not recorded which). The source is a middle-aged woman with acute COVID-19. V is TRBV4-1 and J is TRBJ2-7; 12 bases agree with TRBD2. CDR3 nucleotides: TGCGCCAGCAGCCTCGGGACTAGCGGGTGGGACTACGAGCAGTACTTC. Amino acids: CASSLGTSGWDYEQYF.